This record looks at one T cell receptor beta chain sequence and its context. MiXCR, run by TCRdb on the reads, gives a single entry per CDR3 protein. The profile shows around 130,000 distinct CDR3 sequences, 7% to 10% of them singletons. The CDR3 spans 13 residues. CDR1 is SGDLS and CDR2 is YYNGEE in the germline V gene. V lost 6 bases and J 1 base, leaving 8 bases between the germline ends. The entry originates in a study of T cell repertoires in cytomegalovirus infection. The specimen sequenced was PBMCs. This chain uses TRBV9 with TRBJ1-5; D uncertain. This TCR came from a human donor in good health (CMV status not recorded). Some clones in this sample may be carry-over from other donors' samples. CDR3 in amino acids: CASNGGSNQPQHF. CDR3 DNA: TGTGCCAGCAACGGAGGGAGCAATCAGCCCCAGCATTTT. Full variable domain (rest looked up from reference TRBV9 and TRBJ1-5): DSGVTQTPKHLITATGQRVTLRCSPRSGDLSVYWYQQSLDQGLQFLIQYYNGEERAKGNILERFSAQQFPDLHSELNLSSLELGDSALYFCASNGGSNQPQHFGDGTRLSIL.